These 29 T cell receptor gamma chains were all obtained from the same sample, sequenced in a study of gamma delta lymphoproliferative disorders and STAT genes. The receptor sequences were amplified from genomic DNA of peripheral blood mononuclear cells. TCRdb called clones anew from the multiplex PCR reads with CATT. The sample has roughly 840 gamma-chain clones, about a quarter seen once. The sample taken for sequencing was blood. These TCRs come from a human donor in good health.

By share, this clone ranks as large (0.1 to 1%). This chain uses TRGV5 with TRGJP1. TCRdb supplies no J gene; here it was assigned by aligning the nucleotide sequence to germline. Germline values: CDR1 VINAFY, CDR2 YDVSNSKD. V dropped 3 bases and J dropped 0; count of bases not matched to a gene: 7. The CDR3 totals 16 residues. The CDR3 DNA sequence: TGTGCCACCTGGGACGCGTCTTATACCACTGGTTGGTTCAAGATATTT. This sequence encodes CATWDASYTTGWFKIF.

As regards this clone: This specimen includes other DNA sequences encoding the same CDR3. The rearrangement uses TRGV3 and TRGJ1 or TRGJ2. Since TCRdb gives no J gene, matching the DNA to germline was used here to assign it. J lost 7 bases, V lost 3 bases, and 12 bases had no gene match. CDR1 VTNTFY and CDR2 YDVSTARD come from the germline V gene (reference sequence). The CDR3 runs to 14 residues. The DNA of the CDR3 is TGTGCCACCTGGGACGGAGGGATAAGATATAAGAAACTCTTT. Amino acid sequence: CATWDGGIRYKKLF.

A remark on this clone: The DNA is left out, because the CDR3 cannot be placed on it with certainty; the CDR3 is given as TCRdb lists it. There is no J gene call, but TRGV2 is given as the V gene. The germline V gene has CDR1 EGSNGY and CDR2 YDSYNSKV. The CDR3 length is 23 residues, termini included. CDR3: CATWDNLEGGIIIRNSLAVEQHF.

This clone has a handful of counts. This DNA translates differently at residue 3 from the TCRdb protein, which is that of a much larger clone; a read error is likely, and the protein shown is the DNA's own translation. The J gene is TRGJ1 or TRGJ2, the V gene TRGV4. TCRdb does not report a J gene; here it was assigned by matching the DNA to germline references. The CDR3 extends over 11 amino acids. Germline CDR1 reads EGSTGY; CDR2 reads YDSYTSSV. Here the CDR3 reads CASWDEDKKLF. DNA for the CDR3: TGTGCCTCCTGGGATGAGGATAAGAAACTCTTT.

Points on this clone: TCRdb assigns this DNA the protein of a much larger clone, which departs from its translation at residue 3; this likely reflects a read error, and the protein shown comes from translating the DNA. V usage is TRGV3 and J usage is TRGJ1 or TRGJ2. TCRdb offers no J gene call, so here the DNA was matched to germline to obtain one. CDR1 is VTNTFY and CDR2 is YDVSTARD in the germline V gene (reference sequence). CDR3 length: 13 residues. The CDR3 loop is CAAWDRSSYKKLF. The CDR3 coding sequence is TGTGCCGCCTGGGACAGGTCCTCTTATAAGAAACTCTTT.

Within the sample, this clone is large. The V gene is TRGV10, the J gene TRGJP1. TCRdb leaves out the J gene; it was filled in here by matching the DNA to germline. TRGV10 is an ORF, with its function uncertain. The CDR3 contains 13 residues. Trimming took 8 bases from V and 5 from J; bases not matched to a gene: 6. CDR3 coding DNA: TGTGCTGCGTGGGCAGTTACTGGTTGGTTCAAGATATTT. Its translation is CAAWAVTGWFKIF.

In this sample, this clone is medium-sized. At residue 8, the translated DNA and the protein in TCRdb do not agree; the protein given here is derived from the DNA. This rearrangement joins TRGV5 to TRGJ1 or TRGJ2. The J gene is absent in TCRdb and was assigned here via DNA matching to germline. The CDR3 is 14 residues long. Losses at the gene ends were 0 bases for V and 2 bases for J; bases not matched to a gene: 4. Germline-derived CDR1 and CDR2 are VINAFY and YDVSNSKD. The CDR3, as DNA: TGTGCCACCTGGGACAGGCCGGATTATTATAAGAAACTCTTT. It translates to CATWDRPDYYKKLF.

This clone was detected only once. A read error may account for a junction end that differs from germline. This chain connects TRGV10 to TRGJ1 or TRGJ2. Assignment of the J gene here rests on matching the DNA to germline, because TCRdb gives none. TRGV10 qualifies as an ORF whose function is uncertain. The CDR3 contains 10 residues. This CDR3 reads CAGSYYKKLF. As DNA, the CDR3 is TGCGCGGGATCTTATTATAAGAAACTCTTT.

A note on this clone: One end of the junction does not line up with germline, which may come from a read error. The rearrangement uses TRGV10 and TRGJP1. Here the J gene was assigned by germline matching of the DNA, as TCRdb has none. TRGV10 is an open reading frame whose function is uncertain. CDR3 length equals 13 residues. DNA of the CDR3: TGCGCGGGTCGCTCGACCACTGGTTGGTTCAAGATATTT. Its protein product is CAGRSTTGWFKIF.

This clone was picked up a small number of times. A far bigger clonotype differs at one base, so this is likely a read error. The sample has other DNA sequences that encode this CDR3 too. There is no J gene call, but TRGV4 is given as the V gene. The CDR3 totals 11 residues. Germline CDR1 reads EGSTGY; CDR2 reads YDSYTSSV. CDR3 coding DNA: TGTGCCACCTGGGATGAGGATAAGAAACTCTTC. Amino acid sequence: CATWDEDKKLF.

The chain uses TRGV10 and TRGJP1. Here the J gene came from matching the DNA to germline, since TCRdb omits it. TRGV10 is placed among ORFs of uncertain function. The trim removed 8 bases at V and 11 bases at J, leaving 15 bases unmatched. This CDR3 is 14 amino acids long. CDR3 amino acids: CAAWDIHHWWFKIF. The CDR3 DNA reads TGTGCTGCGTGGGATATCCACCACTGGTGGTTCAAGATATTT.

The CDR3 coding sequence is TGTGCCACCTGGGATGGGCTTAGAAAAAATTATTATAAGAAACTCTTT. This translates into CATWDGLRKNYYKKLF. The genes are TRGV4 and TRGJ1 or TRGJ2. No J gene is reported in TCRdb; it was inferred here by comparing the DNA with germline. Trimming removed 0 bases from V and 1 base from J; junction bases left unmatched: 9. CDR3 length: 16 amino acids. Germline V gives CDR1 EGSTGY, CDR2 YDSYTSSV.

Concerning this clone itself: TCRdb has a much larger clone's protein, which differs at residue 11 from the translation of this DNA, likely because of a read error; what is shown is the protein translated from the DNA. DNA for the CDR3: TGTGCCACCTGGGACAGGTCCTCTTATAAGAACCTCTTT. Its protein product is CATWDRSSYKNLF. The J gene went uncalled, whereas the V gene is TRGV3. In germline, CDR1 is VTNTFY, CDR2 YDVSTARD (reference sequence). The CDR3 length is 13 residues.

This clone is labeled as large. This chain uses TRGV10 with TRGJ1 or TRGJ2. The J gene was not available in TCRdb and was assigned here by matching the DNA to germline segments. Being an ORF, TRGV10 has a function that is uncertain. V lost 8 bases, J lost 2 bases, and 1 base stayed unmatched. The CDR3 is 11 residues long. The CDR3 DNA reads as TGTGCTGCGTGGGATTATTATAAGAAACTCTTT. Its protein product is CAAWDYYKKLF.

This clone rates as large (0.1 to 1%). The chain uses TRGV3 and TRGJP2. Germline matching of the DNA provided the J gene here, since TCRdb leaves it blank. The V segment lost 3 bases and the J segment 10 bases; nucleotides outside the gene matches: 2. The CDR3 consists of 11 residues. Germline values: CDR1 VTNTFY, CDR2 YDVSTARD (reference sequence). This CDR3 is CATWDGWIKTF. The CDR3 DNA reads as TGTGCCACCTGGGACGGTTGGATCAAGACGTTT.

CDR3 sequence: CATWGRGEKLF. Here the CDR3 DNA reads TGTGCCACCTGGGGGAGGGGTGAGAAACTCTTT. The chain recombines TRGV3 with TRGJ1 or TRGJ2. In the absence of a J gene in TCRdb, the DNA was matched to germline to assign it here. CDR3 length equals 11 residues. Germline trimming cut 5 bases from V and 11 bases from J; bases unmatched to any gene: 9. Germline CDR1 VTNTFY, CDR2 YDVSTARD (reference sequence).

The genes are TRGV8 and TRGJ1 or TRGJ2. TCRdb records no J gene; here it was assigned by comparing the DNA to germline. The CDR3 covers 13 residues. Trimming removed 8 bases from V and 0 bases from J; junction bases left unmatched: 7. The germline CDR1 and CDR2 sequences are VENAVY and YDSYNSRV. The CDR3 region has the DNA TGTGCCACCTCTTTCCCGAATTATTATAAGAAACTCTTT. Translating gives CATSFPNYYKKLF.

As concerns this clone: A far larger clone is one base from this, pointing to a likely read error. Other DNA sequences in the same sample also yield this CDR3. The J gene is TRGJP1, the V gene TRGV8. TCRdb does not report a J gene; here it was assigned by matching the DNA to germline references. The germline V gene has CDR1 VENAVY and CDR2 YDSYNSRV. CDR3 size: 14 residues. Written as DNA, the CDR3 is TGTGCCACCTGGCCCTATACCACTGGCTGGTTCAAGATATTT. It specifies CATWPYTTGWFKIF.

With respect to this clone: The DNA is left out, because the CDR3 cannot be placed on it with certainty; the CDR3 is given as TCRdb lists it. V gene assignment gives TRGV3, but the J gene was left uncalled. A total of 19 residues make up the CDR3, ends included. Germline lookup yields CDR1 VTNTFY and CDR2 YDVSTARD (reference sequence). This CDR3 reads CATWVKIIIRNSLAVEQHF.

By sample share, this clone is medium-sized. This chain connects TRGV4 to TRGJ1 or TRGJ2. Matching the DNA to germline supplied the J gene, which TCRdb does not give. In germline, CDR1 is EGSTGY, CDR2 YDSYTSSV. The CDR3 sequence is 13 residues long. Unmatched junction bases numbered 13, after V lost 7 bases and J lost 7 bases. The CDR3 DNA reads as TGTGCCACCTGTTACCCGGGGGGGTATAAGAAACTCTTT. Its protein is CATCYPGGYKKLF.

DNA for the CDR3: TGTGCTGCGTGGGATTCGCTTTATTATAAGAAACTCTTT. Amino acid sequence: CAAWDSLYYKKLF. The rearrangement joins TRGV10 to TRGJ1 or TRGJ2. TCRdb supplies no J gene; here it was assigned by aligning the nucleotide sequence to germline. TRGV10 is recorded as an ORF, its role being uncertain. V dropped 8 bases and J dropped 3; count of bases not matched to a gene: 8. CDR3 length equals 13 residues.

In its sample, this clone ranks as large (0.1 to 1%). CDR3 sequence reads: CAADSEGEKLF. DNA of the CDR3: TGTGCTGCGGACAGCGAGGGTGAGAAACTCTTT. This rearrangement joins TRGV10 to TRGJ1 or TRGJ2. Matching the DNA to germline supplied the J gene, which TCRdb does not give. TRGV10 qualifies as an ORF whose function is uncertain. The J segment lost 11 bases and the V segment lost 11 bases, leaving 13 bases of the junction unmatched. The CDR3 loop spans 11 amino acids.

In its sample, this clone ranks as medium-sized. This CDR3 reads CALWERGGRKLF. As DNA, the CDR3 is TGTGCCTTGTGGGAACGGGGTGGAAGGAAACTCTTT. The chain links TRGV9 to TRGJ1 or TRGJ2. As TCRdb names no J gene, one was assigned here on the basis of a DNA match to germline. The CDR3 sequence is 12 residues long. Germline CDR1 and CDR2: GITISATS and ISYDGTV (reference sequence). The V and J ends lost 4 bases and 12 bases, in that order; junction bases with no gene match: 12.

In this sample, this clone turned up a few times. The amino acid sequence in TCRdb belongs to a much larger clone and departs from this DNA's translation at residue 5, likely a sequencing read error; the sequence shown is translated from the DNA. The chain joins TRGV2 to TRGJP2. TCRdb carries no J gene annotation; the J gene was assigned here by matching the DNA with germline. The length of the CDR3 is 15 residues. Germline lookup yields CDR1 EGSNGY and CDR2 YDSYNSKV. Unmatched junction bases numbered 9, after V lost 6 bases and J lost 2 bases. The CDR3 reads CATWNDNSSDWIKTF. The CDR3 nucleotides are TGTGCCACCTGGAATGACAACAGTAGTGATTGGATCAAGACGTTT.

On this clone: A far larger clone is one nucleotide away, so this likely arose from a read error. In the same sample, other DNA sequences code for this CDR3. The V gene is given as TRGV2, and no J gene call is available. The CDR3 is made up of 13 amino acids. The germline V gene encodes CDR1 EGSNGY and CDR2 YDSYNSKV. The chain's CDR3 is CATWDGPHYKKLF. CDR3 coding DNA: TGTGCCACCTGGGACGGGCCTCATTATAAGAAGCTCTTT.

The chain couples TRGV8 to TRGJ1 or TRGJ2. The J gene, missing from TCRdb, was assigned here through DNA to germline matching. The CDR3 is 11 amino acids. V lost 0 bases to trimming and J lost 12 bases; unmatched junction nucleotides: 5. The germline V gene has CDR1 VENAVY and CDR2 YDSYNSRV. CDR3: CATWDRGGKLF. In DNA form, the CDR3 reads TGTGCCACCTGGGATAGGGGGGGGAAACTCTTT.

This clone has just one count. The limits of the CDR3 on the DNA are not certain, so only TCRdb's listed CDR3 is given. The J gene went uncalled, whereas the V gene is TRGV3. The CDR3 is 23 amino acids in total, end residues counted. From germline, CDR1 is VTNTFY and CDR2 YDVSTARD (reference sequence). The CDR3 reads CATWSMFRDQIIIRNSLAVEQHF.

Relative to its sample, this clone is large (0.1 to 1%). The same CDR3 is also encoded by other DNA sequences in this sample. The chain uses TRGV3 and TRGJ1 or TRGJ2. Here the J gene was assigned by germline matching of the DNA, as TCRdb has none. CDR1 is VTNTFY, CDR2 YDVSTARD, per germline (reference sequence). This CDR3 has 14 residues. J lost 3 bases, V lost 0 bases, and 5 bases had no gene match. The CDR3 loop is CATWDRRGYYKKLF. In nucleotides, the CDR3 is TGTGCCACCTGGGACAGGCGCGGTTATTATAAGAAACTCTTT.

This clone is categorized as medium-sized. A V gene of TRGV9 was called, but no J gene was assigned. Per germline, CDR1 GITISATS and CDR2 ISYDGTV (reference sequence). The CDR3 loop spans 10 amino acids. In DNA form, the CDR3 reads TGTGCCTTGTGGGAGGTTAGGGCGGTCTTT. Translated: CALWEVRAVF.